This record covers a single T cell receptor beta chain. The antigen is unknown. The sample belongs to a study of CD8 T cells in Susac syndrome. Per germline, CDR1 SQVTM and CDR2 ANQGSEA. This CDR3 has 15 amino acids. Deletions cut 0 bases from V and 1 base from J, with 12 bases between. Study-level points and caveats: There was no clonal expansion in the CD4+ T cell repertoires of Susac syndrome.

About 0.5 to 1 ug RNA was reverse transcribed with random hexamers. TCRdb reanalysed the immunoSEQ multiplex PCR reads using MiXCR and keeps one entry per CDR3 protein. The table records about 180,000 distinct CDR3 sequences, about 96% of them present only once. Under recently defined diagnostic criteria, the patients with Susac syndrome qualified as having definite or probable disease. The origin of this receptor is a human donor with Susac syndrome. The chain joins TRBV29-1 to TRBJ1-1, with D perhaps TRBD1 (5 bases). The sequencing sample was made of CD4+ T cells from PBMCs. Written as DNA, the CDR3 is TGCAGCGTTGAAGATGACATCACAGGGAACACTGAAGCTTTCTTT. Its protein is CSVEDDITGNTEAFF.